The sequence of this T cell receptor (beta chain) was determined in a study of blood T cell repertoires in COVID-19. The CDR3 runs 13 residues. CDR1 and CDR2 from the germline V gene are LNHDA and SQIVND (reference sequence). V lost 4 bases, J lost 1 base, and 7 bases lay in between. The assay was immunoSEQ multiplex PCR, and TCRdb's table has in-frame clones only and misses some. The sample has 150,000 to 180,000 clones; approximately 85% are singletons. Material for sequencing was peripheral blood. The chain uses TRBV19 and TRBJ1-1; D gene uncertain. This clonotype was obtained from a man between 60 and 75 years old with COVID-19, enrolled during active disease. This chain's CDR3 is CASSNTANTEAFF. In nucleotides, the CDR3 is TGTGCCAGTAGTAACACAGCGAACACTGAAGCTTTCTTT.